A selection of T cell receptor beta chains follows, all from one sample in a study of blood T cells in healthy people across ages. MiXCR, run by TCRdb on the 5' RACE reads, gives a single entry per CDR3 protein. The sample records more than 700,000 distinct CDR3 sequences, about half being singletons. Sequencing was carried out using blood. All receptors come from a man older than 75 in good health. Both conserved end residues are trimmed from each CDR3. Each record gives: V gene, CDR3 protein.

v_gene: TRBV7-8; CDR3aa: ASSGRNSYNEQF
v_gene: TRBV28; CDR3aa: ASTLLPGTSGRGYEQY
v_gene: TRBV5-1; CDR3aa: ASSSSGTSGQPQH
v_gene: TRBV9; CDR3aa: ASSVDIRTGGSYGYT
v_gene: TRBV12-3/TRBV12-4; CDR3aa: ASSFSRQGNYEQY
v_gene: TRBV6-2/TRBV6-3; CDR3aa: ASSWGDSRETQY
v_gene: TRBV20-1; CDR3aa: SALGLVGDEQY
v_gene: TRBV11-3; CDR3aa: ASGSRNAPNYGYT
v_gene: TRBV2; CDR3aa: ASIDRRNRDSPLH
v_gene: TRBV7-2; CDR3aa: ASSLTKPGGNTEAF
v_gene: TRBV2; CDR3aa: ASRDLDSYEQY
v_gene: TRBV30; CDR3aa: ARSVLAGVLETQY
v_gene: TRBV25-1; CDR3aa: ASSGSDGDTKAF
v_gene: TRBV25-1; CDR3aa: ASLPTGFVPDTQY
v_gene: TRBV5-1; CDR3aa: ASSSSQGAGTEAF
v_gene: TRBV10-3; CDR3aa: AISEGQGAYEQY
v_gene: TRBV7-2; CDR3aa: ASSLVADTYEQY
v_gene: TRBV11-2; CDR3aa: ASSSFRVDTQY
v_gene: TRBV20-1; CDR3aa: SASASGYAYEQY
v_gene: TRBV10-3; CDR3aa: AIGKARGDSYGYT
v_gene: TRBV4-3; CDR3aa: ASSHVPGQGAEKLF
v_gene: TRBV6-6; CDR3aa: ASITPGAGEQY
v_gene: TRBV7-2; CDR3aa: ASSFTGSEQY
v_gene: TRBV4-1; CDR3aa: ASSQDRTRGYT
v_gene: TRBV28; CDR3aa: ASRRGLNTGELF
v_gene: TRBV5-1; CDR3aa: ASSLDGRGTYEQY
v_gene: TRBV9; CDR3aa: ASSQFGQSSYEQY
v_gene: TRBV7-9; CDR3aa: ASSYQSGWETKETQY
v_gene: TRBV27; CDR3aa: ASSLQGGAPDTQY
v_gene: TRBV6-2/TRBV6-3; CDR3aa: ASSYMRQREYSKETQY
v_gene: TRBV7-9; CDR3aa: ACSSTGADYGYT
v_gene: TRBV7-2; CDR3aa: ASSLHLRSETQY
v_gene: TRBV28; CDR3aa: ASSWTYLYNEQF
v_gene: TRBV9; CDR3aa: AGSVEPSGSDEQF
v_gene: TRBV25-1; CDR3aa: ASSEWLAGAQETQY
v_gene: TRBV29-1; CDR3aa: SAAGQGGNEQF
v_gene: TRBV15; CDR3aa: ATSRDLETQY
v_gene: TRBV7-6; CDR3aa: ASSLNPGRDRLYEQY
v_gene: TRBV7-3; CDR3aa: ASSDYKRDYNEQF
v_gene: TRBV7-9; CDR3aa: ASSQQGPFYEQY
v_gene: TRBV6-2/TRBV6-3; CDR3aa: ASKASFGGQPQH
v_gene: TRBV24-1; CDR3aa: ATSDFAGIEEF
v_gene: TRBV20-1; CDR3aa: SAPNGHTDNSPLH
v_gene: TRBV27; CDR3aa: ASRTGTTNEQF
v_gene: TRBV25-1; CDR3aa: ASSVFGEGGEQF
v_gene: TRBV5-1; CDR3aa: VSSLGHRGGRTYEQY
v_gene: TRBV20-1; CDR3aa: SANGQGADQPQH
v_gene: TRBV5-1; CDR3aa: ASSEGPVSSYNEQF
v_gene: TRBV25-1; CDR3aa: ASSEGASADTQY
v_gene: TRBV12-3/TRBV12-4; CDR3aa: ASSFLGGHGETQY
v_gene: TRBV29-1; CDR3aa: SVAPWDTYNEQF
v_gene: TRBV4-1; CDR3aa: ASSAGPDTNQPQH
v_gene: TRBV7-2; CDR3aa: ASGDNEQF
v_gene: TRBV29-1; CDR3aa: SASDRSASTDTQY
v_gene: TRBV29-1; CDR3aa: SVIRSGGDIQY